A selection of T cell receptor beta chains follows, all from one sample in a study. MiXCR, applied by TCRdb to the RT-PCR reads, yields one record per CDR3 protein. This sample has 550,000 to 750,000 distinct CDR3 sequences, with 13% to 15% found just once. Sequenced sample: memory CD4+ T cells from blood. The receptor set was obtained from a female donor in good health, serving as a healthy control. CDR3s include the opening cysteine and the closing phenylalanine or tryptophan. A D gene is named only where the DNA matches it firmly. Clone size is given for some rows only: seen once, a few or many times, or a class if the clone is expanded.

clone_size: .; j_call: TRBJ1-5; v_call: TRBV25-1; cdr3_length: 14; d_call: .; cdr3_nt: TGTGCCAGCAGTGAGGGAGGCAGCAATCAGCCCCAGCATTTT; cdr3_aa: CASSEGGSNQPQHF
clone_size: .; j_call: TRBJ1-1; v_call: TRBV24-1; cdr3_length: 13; d_call: .; cdr3_nt: TGTGCCACCAGGGACAGACAGAACACTGAAGCTTTCTTT; cdr3_aa: CATRDRQNTEAFF
clone_size: few; j_call: TRBJ2-5; v_call: TRBV5-1; cdr3_length: 16; d_call: TRBD1; cdr3_nt: TGCGCCAGCAGCTTCGGAGGACAGGGGGCTGGAGAGACCCAGTACTTC; cdr3_aa: CASSFGGQGAGETQYF
clone_size: .; j_call: TRBJ2-3; v_call: TRBV27; cdr3_length: 19; d_call: .; cdr3_nt: TGTGCCAGCAGTTTACGGGGTCTAGCGACCTTCACTAGCACAGATACGCAGTATTTT; cdr3_aa: CASSLRGLATFTSTDTQYF
clone_size: many; j_call: TRBJ1-1; v_call: TRBV7-3; cdr3_length: 13; d_call: .; cdr3_nt: TGTGCCAGCAGCTTCGACGGGAACACTGAAGCTTTCTTT; cdr3_aa: CASSFDGNTEAFF
clone_size: few; j_call: TRBJ2-3; v_call: TRBV5-4; cdr3_length: 16; d_call: TRBD2; cdr3_nt: TGTGCCAGCAGCTTGGGTAGCGGGAGCGGCACAGATACGCAGTATTTT; cdr3_aa: CASSLGSGSGTDTQYF
clone_size: many; j_call: TRBJ2-1; v_call: TRBV4-1; cdr3_length: 15; d_call: .; cdr3_nt: TGCGCCAGCAGCGCCCGGGACTTTACCTACAATGAGCAGTTCTTC; cdr3_aa: CASSARDFTYNEQFF
clone_size: .; j_call: TRBJ1-5; v_call: TRBV10-3; cdr3_length: 14; d_call: .; cdr3_nt: TGTGCCATCAGTGATTCAGGGTCCGATCAGCCCCAGCATTTT; cdr3_aa: CAISDSGSDQPQHF
clone_size: many; j_call: TRBJ1-6; v_call: TRBV12-3/TRBV12-4; cdr3_length: 14; d_call: .; cdr3_nt: TGTGCCAGCAGCGGGACTTCTGTTAATTCACCCCTCCACTTT; cdr3_aa: CASSGTSVNSPLHF
clone_size: .; j_call: TRBJ1-5; v_call: TRBV6-2/TRBV6-3; cdr3_length: 15; d_call: .; cdr3_nt: TGTGCCAGCAGTTTTGACAGCTCCTTCAATCAGCCCCAGCATTTT; cdr3_aa: CASSFDSSFNQPQHF
clone_size: few; j_call: TRBJ2-2; v_call: TRBV20-1; cdr3_length: 14; d_call: TRBD1; cdr3_nt: TGCAGTGCTAGCTTTACAGGGGGAACCGGGGAGCTGTTTTTT; cdr3_aa: CSASFTGGTGELFF
clone_size: few; j_call: TRBJ2-5; v_call: TRBV20-1; cdr3_length: 14; d_call: .; cdr3_nt: TGCAGTGCCCATGGGGGGACAGCACAAGAGACCCAGTACTTC; cdr3_aa: CSAHGGTAQETQYF
clone_size: .; j_call: TRBJ2-2; v_call: TRBV28; cdr3_length: 12; d_call: .; cdr3_nt: TGTGCCAGCAAAGTCTCTGCCGGGGAGCTGTTTTTT; cdr3_aa: CASKVSAGELFF
clone_size: many; j_call: TRBJ1-5; v_call: TRBV6-6; cdr3_length: 17; d_call: .; cdr3_nt: TGTGCCAGCAGCGGGAGGATGAGGGCTTCATTGAATCAGCCCCAGCATTTT; cdr3_aa: CASSGRMRASLNQPQHF
clone_size: .; j_call: TRBJ1-1; v_call: TRBV7-9; cdr3_length: 13; d_call: .; cdr3_nt: TGTGCCAGCAGCGTAGGGTGGGTAGGCTCGGCTTTCTTT; cdr3_aa: CASSVGWVGSAFF
clone_size: few; j_call: TRBJ1-1; v_call: TRBV6-2/TRBV6-3; cdr3_length: 14; d_call: .; cdr3_nt: TGTGCCAGCAGTTACTCGGTTCGGGTGACTGAAGCTTTCTTT; cdr3_aa: CASSYSVRVTEAFF
clone_size: few; j_call: TRBJ2-7; v_call: TRBV4-3; cdr3_length: 16; d_call: TRBD2; cdr3_nt: TGCGCCAGCAGCCAAGAGGGAGCGGGAGGGCCCTACGAGCAGTACTTC; cdr3_aa: CASSQEGAGGPYEQYF
clone_size: few; j_call: TRBJ2-1; v_call: TRBV15; cdr3_length: 16; d_call: TRBD2; cdr3_nt: TGTGCCACCAGCAGTATTACTAGCGGGGGGGGGAATGAGCAGTTCTTC; cdr3_aa: CATSSITSGGGNEQFF
clone_size: .; j_call: TRBJ1-4; v_call: TRBV3-1; cdr3_length: 15; d_call: TRBD1; cdr3_nt: TGTGCCAGCAGCTTTTCGACAGGGGCCAGTGAAAAACTGTTTTTT; cdr3_aa: CASSFSTGASEKLFF
clone_size: few; j_call: TRBJ1-6; v_call: TRBV4-2; cdr3_length: 14; d_call: .; cdr3_nt: TGTGCCAGCAGCCTCAACTTGGAGAATTCACCCCTCCACTTT; cdr3_aa: CASSLNLENSPLHF
clone_size: .; j_call: TRBJ2-1; v_call: TRBV6-2/TRBV6-3; cdr3_length: 15; d_call: TRBD1; cdr3_nt: TGTGCCAGCAGCACGGACAGGGAAGTCAACAATGAGCAGTTCTTC; cdr3_aa: CASSTDREVNNEQFF
clone_size: few; j_call: TRBJ1-6; v_call: TRBV6-1; cdr3_length: 13; d_call: .; cdr3_nt: TGTGCCAGCAGTCGGGGTAGGGAATCACCCCTCCACTTT; cdr3_aa: CASSRGRESPLHF
clone_size: .; j_call: TRBJ2-1; v_call: TRBV9; cdr3_length: 15; d_call: TRBD1; cdr3_nt: TGTGCCAGCAGCCCGCGCCGGGACAGGCACACTGAGCAGTTCTTC; cdr3_aa: CASSPRRDRHTEQFF
clone_size: .; j_call: TRBJ1-3; v_call: TRBV12-3/TRBV12-4; cdr3_length: 15; d_call: .; cdr3_nt: TGTGCCAGCAGTTCCCGGACTATCTCTGGAAACACCATATATTTT; cdr3_aa: CASSSRTISGNTIYF
clone_size: .; j_call: TRBJ1-4; v_call: TRBV12-3/TRBV12-4; cdr3_length: 14; d_call: .; cdr3_nt: TGTGCCAGCAGGCATAGAACAGGGAATGAAAAACTGTTTTTT; cdr3_aa: CASRHRTGNEKLFF
clone_size: few; j_call: TRBJ2-1; v_call: TRBV10-3; cdr3_length: 12; d_call: .; cdr3_nt: TGTGCCATCAGTCTAGGGGGTGCTGAGCAGTTCTTC; cdr3_aa: CAISLGGAEQFF
clone_size: .; j_call: TRBJ1-2; v_call: TRBV2; cdr3_length: 15; d_call: TRBD1; cdr3_nt: TGTGCCAGCAGCGTTGAACAGGGGGCGAACTATGGCTACACCTTC; cdr3_aa: CASSVEQGANYGYTF
clone_size: few; j_call: TRBJ1-5; v_call: TRBV24-1; cdr3_length: 14; d_call: .; cdr3_nt: TGTGCCACCAGTGTTGGGCAGGGCAATCAGCCCCAGCATTTT; cdr3_aa: CATSVGQGNQPQHF
clone_size: .; j_call: TRBJ2-6; v_call: TRBV20-1; cdr3_length: 16; d_call: .; cdr3_nt: TGCAGTGCAACCGACAGCGGGTCCTCTGGGGCCAACGTCCTGACTTTC; cdr3_aa: CSATDSGSSGANVLTF
clone_size: few; j_call: TRBJ1-1; v_call: TRBV18; cdr3_length: 14; d_call: .; cdr3_nt: TGTGCCAGCTCACCTAATGGGTTAGGGACTGAAGCTTTCTTT; cdr3_aa: CASSPNGLGTEAFF
clone_size: .; j_call: TRBJ2-7; v_call: TRBV6-6; cdr3_length: 14; d_call: .; cdr3_nt: TGTGCCAGTACTTGGGGGGCAGGGGCGTACGAGCAGTACTTC; cdr3_aa: CASTWGAGAYEQYF
clone_size: .; j_call: TRBJ1-2; v_call: TRBV2; cdr3_length: 12; d_call: TRBD1; cdr3_nt: TGTGCCATCGGGGGACAGGACTATGGCTACACCTTC; cdr3_aa: CAIGGQDYGYTF
clone_size: .; j_call: TRBJ1-1; v_call: TRBV6-5; cdr3_length: 13; d_call: .; cdr3_nt: TGTGCCAGCAGAACACTCGGGAACACTGAAGCTTTCTTT; cdr3_aa: CASRTLGNTEAFF
clone_size: many; j_call: TRBJ2-7; v_call: TRBV20-1; cdr3_length: 15; d_call: TRBD2; cdr3_nt: TGCAGTGCTACCCCGCTAGCGGGGGCCGTCTACGAGCAGTACTTC; cdr3_aa: CSATPLAGAVYEQYF
clone_size: many; j_call: TRBJ1-5; v_call: TRBV7-2; cdr3_length: 15; d_call: .; cdr3_nt: TGTGCCAGCAGCTTGGAGGTGGGGGCGGGTCAGCCCCAGCATTTT; cdr3_aa: CASSLEVGAGQPQHF
clone_size: .; j_call: TRBJ2-5; v_call: TRBV6-1; cdr3_length: 18; d_call: .; cdr3_nt: TGTGCCAGCAGTGAAGGTGGAGGGGGCAGATTACTCCAAGAGACCCAGTACTTC; cdr3_aa: CASSEGGGGRLLQETQYF
clone_size: .; j_call: TRBJ1-1; v_call: TRBV10-3; cdr3_length: 14; d_call: .; cdr3_nt: TGTGCCATCAGTGAGTCGGAGGGGGACACTGAAGCTTTCTTT; cdr3_aa: CAISESEGDTEAFF
clone_size: many; j_call: TRBJ2-6; v_call: TRBV12-3/TRBV12-4; cdr3_length: 16; d_call: .; cdr3_nt: TGTGCCAGCAATCGTGGGTTCCTCTCTGGGGCCAACGTCCTGACTTTC; cdr3_aa: CASNRGFLSGANVLTF
clone_size: many; j_call: TRBJ2-2; v_call: TRBV28; cdr3_length: 17; d_call: TRBD2; cdr3_nt: TGTGCCAGCAGCCCGAGGGGCGGGGGAAAGAACACCGGGGAGCTGTTTTTT; cdr3_aa: CASSPRGGGKNTGELFF
clone_size: .; j_call: TRBJ1-1; v_call: TRBV20-1; cdr3_length: 16; d_call: .; cdr3_nt: TGCAGTGCCAACCGACTACAACATGCCCTGAACACTGAAGCTTTCTTT; cdr3_aa: CSANRLQHALNTEAFF
clone_size: .; j_call: TRBJ2-1; v_call: TRBV7-2; cdr3_length: 15; d_call: TRBD2; cdr3_nt: TGTGCCAGCAGCTTAGTAGCGGGGGGGGCCCGGGAGCAGTTCTTC; cdr3_aa: CASSLVAGGAREQFF
clone_size: .; j_call: TRBJ1-2; v_call: TRBV6-1; cdr3_length: 14; d_call: .; cdr3_nt: TGTGCCAGCAGTGAGGGTCACACCGGGTATGGCTACACCTTC; cdr3_aa: CASSEGHTGYGYTF
clone_size: .; j_call: TRBJ2-1; v_call: TRBV30; cdr3_length: 13; d_call: .; cdr3_nt: TGTGCCTGGAGTGTACTAGGGCACAATGAGCAGTTCTTC; cdr3_aa: CAWSVLGHNEQFF
clone_size: few; j_call: TRBJ2-3; v_call: TRBV11-2; cdr3_length: 12; d_call: .; cdr3_nt: TGTGCCAGCAGCCCCCAGGCGGTGTTAAATTATTTT; cdr3_aa: CASSPQAVLNYF
clone_size: few; j_call: TRBJ2-3; v_call: TRBV11-1; cdr3_length: 13; d_call: .; cdr3_nt: TGTGCCAGCAGCCTCCTCGGACGGTGCCTCTTACCATTT; cdr3_aa: CASSLLGRCLLPF
clone_size: .; j_call: TRBJ1-5; v_call: TRBV28; cdr3_length: 16; d_call: .; cdr3_nt: TGTGCCAGCAGTTGGTTGGGGAGTTTTAGCAATCAGCCCCAGCATTTT; cdr3_aa: CASSWLGSFSNQPQHF
clone_size: many; j_call: TRBJ1-2; v_call: TRBV10-3; cdr3_length: 13; d_call: .; cdr3_nt: TGTGCCATCAGTGGGTTAAGGGTGGATGGCTACACCTTC; cdr3_aa: CAISGLRVDGYTF